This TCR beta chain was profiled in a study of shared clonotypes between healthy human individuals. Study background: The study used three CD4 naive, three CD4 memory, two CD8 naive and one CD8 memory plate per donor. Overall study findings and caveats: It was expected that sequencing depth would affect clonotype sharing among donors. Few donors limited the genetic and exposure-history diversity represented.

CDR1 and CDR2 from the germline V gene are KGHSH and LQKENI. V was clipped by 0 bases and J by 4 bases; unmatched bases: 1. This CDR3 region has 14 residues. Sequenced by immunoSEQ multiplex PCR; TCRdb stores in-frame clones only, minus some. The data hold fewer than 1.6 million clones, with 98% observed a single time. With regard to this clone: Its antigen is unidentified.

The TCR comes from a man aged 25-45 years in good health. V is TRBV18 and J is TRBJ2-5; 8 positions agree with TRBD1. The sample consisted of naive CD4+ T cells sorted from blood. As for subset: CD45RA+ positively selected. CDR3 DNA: TGTGCCAGCTCACCACCGACAGGGGTAGAGACCCAGTACTTC. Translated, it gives CASSPPTGVETQYF.